The subject of this entry is one T cell receptor beta chain. CDR3 length equals 13 residues. The V gene's germline CDR1 is LNHDA and CDR2 SQIVND (reference sequence). Trimming shortened V by 10 bases and J by 7 bases, and 20 bases separated the two germline ends. Generated by immunoSEQ multiplex PCR, the TCRdb table keeps only in-frame clones and is missing some. The table records hundreds of thousands of clones, 60% to 75% of them present only once. This record comes from a study of shared clonotypes between healthy human individuals. The sample comprised memory CD4+ T cells sorted from blood. Subset noted: CD45RA-negative fraction. The clonotype originates from a woman aged 25 to 39 in good health. The chain joins TRBV19 to TRBJ2-7, with a tentative D call TRBD2 (6 bases). The CDR3 here is CATMDGSLREQYF. The CDR3 DNA reads as TGTGCCACTATGGACGGGAGTCTAAGAGAGCAGTACTTC.